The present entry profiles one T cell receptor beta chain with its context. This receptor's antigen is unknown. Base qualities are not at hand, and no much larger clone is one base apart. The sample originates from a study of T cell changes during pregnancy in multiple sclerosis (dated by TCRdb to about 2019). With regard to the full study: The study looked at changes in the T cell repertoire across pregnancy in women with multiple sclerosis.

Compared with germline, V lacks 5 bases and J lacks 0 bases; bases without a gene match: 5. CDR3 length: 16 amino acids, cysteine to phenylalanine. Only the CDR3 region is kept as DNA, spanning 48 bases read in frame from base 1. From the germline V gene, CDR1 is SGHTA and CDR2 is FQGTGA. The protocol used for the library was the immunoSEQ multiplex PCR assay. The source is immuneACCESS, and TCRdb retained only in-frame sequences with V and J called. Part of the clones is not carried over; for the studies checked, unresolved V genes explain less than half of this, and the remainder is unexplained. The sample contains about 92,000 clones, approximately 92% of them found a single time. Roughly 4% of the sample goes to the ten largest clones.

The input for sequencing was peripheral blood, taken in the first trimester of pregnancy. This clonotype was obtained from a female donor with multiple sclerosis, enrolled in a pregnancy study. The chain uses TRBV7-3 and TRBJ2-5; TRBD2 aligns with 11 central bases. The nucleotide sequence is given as TGTGCCAGCAGCCGAACTAGCGGGGGATACCAAGAGACCCAGTACTTC. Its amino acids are CASSRTSGGYQETQYF.